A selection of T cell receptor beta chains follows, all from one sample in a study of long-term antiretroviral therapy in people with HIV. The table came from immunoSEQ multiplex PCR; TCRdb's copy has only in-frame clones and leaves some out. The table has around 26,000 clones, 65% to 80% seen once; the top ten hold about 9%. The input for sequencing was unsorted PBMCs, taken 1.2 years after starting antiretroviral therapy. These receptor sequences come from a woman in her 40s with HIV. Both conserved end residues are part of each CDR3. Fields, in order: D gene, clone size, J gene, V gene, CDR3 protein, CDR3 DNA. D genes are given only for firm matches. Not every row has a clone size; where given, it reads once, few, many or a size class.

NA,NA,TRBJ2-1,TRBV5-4,CASSSAFDEQFF,TGTGCCAGCAGCTCTGCCTTTGATGAGCAGTTCTTC
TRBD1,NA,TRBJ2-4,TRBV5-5,CASSSLSGQGNIQYF,TGTGCCAGCAGCTCCCTAAGTGGACAGGGGAACATTCAGTACTTC
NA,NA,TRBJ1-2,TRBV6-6,CASSYIQGPLGYGYTF,TGTGCCAGCAGTTACATTCAGGGACCTTTGGGATATGGCTACACCTTC
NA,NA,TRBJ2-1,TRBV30,CAWSHNEQFF,TGTGCCTGGAGTCACAATGAGCAGTTCTTC
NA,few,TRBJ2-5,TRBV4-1,CASSQQGGETQYF,TGCGCCAGCAGCCAACAGGGGGGTGAGACCCAGTACTTC
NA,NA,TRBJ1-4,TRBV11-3,CASAGTFNSPHLSGNEKLFF,TGTGCCAGCGCCGGGACCTTCAACAGTCCCCATCTTTCGGGGAATGAAAAACTGTTTTTT
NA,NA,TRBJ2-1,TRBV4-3,CASSPLLGSGEQFF,TGCGCCAGCAGCCCCCTGCTCGGGTCAGGTGAGCAGTTCTTC
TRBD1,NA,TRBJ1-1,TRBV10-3,CATSGQGPEAFF,TGTGCCACCTCGGGACAGGGCCCTGAAGCTTTCTTT
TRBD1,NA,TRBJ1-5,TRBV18,CASSPESGTAFSNQPQHF,TGTGCCAGCTCACCCGAAAGTGGGACAGCATTTAGCAATCAGCCCCAGCATTTT
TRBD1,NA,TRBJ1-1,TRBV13,CASSGNRGNTEAFF,TGTGCCAGCAGCGGCAACAGGGGGAACACTGAAGCTTTCTTT
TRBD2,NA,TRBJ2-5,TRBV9,CASSVASGWFSETQYF,TGTGCCAGCAGCGTAGCTAGCGGGTGGTTTTCGGAGACCCAGTACTTC
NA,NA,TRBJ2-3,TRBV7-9,CASSLSSLPTDTQYF,TGTGCCAGCAGCTTAAGCTCGCTTCCGACAGATACGCAGTATTTT
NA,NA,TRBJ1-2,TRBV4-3,CASSQVIGVDGYTF,TGCGCCAGCAGCCAAGTGATAGGGGTGGATGGCTACACCTTC
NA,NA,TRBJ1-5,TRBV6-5,CASSSVIPNSNQPQHF,TGTGCCAGCAGTTCGGTAATTCCTAATAGCAATCAGCCCCAGCATTTT
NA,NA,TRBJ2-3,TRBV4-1,CASSQDFSLGGPTDTQYF,TGCGCCAGCAGCCAAGACTTCTCGTTGGGGGGGCCCACAGATACGCAGTATTTT
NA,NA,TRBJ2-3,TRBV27,CASSLTQGSTDTQYF,TGTGCCAGCAGTTTAACACAGGGTTCCACAGATACGCAGTATTTT
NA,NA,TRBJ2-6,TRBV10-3,CAISALQSVLGANVLTF,TGTGCCATCAGTGCCCTTCAATCCGTTCTGGGGGCCAACGTCCTGACTTTC
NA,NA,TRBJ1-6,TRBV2,CASTSQVSSYNSPLHF,TGTGCCAGCACCTCCCAGGTTAGCTCCTATAATTCACCCCTCCACTTT
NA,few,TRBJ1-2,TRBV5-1,CASSPWGEGYTF,TGCGCCAGCAGCCCTTGGGGTGAGGGCTACACCTTC
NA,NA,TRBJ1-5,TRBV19,CASTWGTYSNQPQHF,TGTGCCAGTACGTGGGGGACTTATAGCAATCAGCCCCAGCATTTT
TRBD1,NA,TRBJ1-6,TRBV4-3,CASSQGATGERNNSPLHF,TGCGCCAGCAGCCAAGGGGCCACAGGGGAAAGGAATAATTCACCCCTCCACTTT
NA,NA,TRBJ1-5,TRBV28,CASRQGQAQHF,TGTGCCAGCAGACAGGGCCAGGCCCAGCATTTT
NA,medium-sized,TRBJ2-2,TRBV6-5,CASSYKETGELFF,TGTGCCAGCAGTTACAAGGAGACCGGGGAGCTGTTTTTT
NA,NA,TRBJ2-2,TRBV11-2,CASSSGLTPSGELFF,TGTGCCAGCAGCTCGGGACTGACGCCTTCCGGGGAGCTGTTTTTT
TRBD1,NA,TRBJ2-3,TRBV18,CASSPSGTGGLDTQYF,TGTGCCAGCTCACCATCTGGGACAGGGGGTTTAGATACGCAGTATTTT
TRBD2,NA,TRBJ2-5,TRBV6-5,CASSPRGGSRETQYF,TGTGCCAGCAGCCCCCGGGGAGGGAGTAGAGAGACCCAGTACTTC
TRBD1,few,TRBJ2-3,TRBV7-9,CASSSTSSGQGSPDTQYF,TGTGCCAGCAGCTCCACCTCTTCGGGACAGGGTAGCCCAGATACGCAGTATTTT
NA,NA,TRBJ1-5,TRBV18,CASSPREEQPQHF,TGTGCCAGCTCACCAAGGGAGGAACAGCCCCAGCATTTT
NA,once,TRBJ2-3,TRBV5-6,CASSLSPVRTDTQYF,TGTGCCAGCAGCTTGTCCCCAGTACGCACAGATACGCAGTATTTT
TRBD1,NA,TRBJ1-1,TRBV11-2,CASSFGTETFF,TGTGCCAGCAGCTTTGGGACAGAGACTTTCTTT
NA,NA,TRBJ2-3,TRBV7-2,CASSLTPSTDTQYF,TGTGCCAGCAGCTTAACTCCGAGCACAGATACGCAGTATTTT
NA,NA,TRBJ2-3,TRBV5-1,CASCRARTDTQYF,TGCGCCAGCTGCCGGGCCCGCACAGATACGCAGTATTTT
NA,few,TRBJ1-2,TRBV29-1,CSVEPRDSYDGYTF,TGCAGCGTTGAACCTCGGGACTCTTATGATGGCTACACCTTC
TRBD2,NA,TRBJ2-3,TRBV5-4,CASSPGLAEYSSTDTQYF,TGTGCCAGCAGTCCCGGACTAGCGGAGTATTCTAGCACAGATACGCAGTATTTT
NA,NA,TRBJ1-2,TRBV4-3,CASSQDRSLLYGYTF,TGCGCCAGCAGCCAAGATCGGAGCCTTCTCTATGGCTACACCTTC
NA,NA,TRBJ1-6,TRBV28,CASSLPTYNSPLHF,TGTGCCAGCAGTTTGCCTACCTATAATTCACCCCTCCACTTT
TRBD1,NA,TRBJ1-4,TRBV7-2,CASSSNRGINEKLFF,TGTGCCAGCAGCTCAAACAGGGGGATTAATGAAAAACTGTTTTTT
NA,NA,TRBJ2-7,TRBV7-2,CASSLSGISYEQYF,TGTGCCAGCAGCTTATCAGGAATTTCCTACGAGCAGTACTTC
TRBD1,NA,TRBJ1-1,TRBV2,CASRWDSPNTEAFF,TGTGCCAGCAGATGGGACAGTCCGAACACTGAAGCTTTCTTT
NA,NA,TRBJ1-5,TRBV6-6,CASSYSRDRGNQPQHF,TGTGCCAGCAGTTACTCGAGGGATAGGGGAAATCAGCCCCAGCATTTT
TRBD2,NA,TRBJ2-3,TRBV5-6,CASSFGLVGDTQYF,TGTGCCAGCAGCTTTGGACTAGTGGGAGATACGCAGTATTTT
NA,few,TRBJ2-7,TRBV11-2,CASSPGGGSYEQYF,TGTGCCAGCAGCCCCGGAGGGGGGTCCTACGAGCAGTACTTC
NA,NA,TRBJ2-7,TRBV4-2,CASSQDLSMGEQYF,TGTGCCAGCAGCCAAGATTTATCGATGGGCGAGCAGTACTTC
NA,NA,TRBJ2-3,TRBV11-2,CASSLAGASTDTQYF,TGTGCCAGCAGCTTAGCCGGAGCTAGCACAGATACGCAGTATTTT
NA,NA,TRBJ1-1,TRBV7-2,CASSYDRPEAFF,TGTGCCAGCAGCTATGACAGGCCTGAAGCTTTCTTT
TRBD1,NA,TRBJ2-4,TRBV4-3,CASSQNPRDRLVGAKNIQYF,TGCGCCAGCAGCCAAAACCCGCGGGACAGGTTGGTCGGAGCCAAAAACATTCAGTACTTC
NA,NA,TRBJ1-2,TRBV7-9,CASSFKGVNGYTF,TGTGCCAGCAGCTTCAAAGGGGTGAATGGCTACACCTTC
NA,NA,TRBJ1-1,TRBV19,CASSIPGVSSAPMNTEAFF,TGTGCCAGTAGTATCCCAGGGGTAAGCAGTGCGCCCATGAACACTGAAGCTTTCTTT
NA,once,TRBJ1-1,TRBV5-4,CASSSAGRSKNTEAFF,TGTGCCAGCAGCTCAGCCGGACGGAGTAAGAACACTGAAGCTTTCTTT
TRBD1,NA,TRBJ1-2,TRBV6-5,CASSYSQGNYGYTF,TGTGCCAGCAGTTACTCACAGGGGAACTATGGCTACACCTTC
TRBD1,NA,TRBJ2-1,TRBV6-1,CASSVQGASTNEQFF,TGTGCCAGCAGTGTACAGGGGGCCTCCACCAATGAGCAGTTCTTC
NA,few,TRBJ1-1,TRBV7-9,CASSSSQLADAFF,TGTGCCAGCAGCTCCTCCCAGTTGGCAGACGCTTTCTTT
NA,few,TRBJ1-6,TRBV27,CASSARTVSGSPLHF,TGTGCCAGCAGTGCCAGGACGGTGAGTGGTTCACCCCTCCACTTT
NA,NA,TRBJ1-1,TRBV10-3,CASVGVNTEAFF,TGTGCCAGCGTCGGCGTGAACACTGAAGCTTTCTTT
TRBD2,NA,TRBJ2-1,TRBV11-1,CASSSGTSGNYNEQFF,TGTGCCAGCAGCTCCGGGACTAGCGGAAATTACAATGAGCAGTTCTTC
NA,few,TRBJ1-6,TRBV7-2,CASSLVTGGSPLHF,TGTGCCAGCAGCTTAGTGACAGGTGGATCACCCCTCCACTTT
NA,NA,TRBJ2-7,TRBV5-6,CASSLGRQSSYEQYF,TGTGCCAGCAGTTTAGGCAGGCAAAGCTCCTACGAGCAGTACTTC
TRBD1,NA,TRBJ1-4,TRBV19,CASSMGQRGNEKLFF,TGTGCCAGTAGTATGGGACAGAGGGGAAATGAAAAACTGTTTTTT
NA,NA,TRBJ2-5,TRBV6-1,CATFEQVQETQYF,TGTGCCACCTTTGAGCAGGTCCAAGAGACCCAGTACTTC